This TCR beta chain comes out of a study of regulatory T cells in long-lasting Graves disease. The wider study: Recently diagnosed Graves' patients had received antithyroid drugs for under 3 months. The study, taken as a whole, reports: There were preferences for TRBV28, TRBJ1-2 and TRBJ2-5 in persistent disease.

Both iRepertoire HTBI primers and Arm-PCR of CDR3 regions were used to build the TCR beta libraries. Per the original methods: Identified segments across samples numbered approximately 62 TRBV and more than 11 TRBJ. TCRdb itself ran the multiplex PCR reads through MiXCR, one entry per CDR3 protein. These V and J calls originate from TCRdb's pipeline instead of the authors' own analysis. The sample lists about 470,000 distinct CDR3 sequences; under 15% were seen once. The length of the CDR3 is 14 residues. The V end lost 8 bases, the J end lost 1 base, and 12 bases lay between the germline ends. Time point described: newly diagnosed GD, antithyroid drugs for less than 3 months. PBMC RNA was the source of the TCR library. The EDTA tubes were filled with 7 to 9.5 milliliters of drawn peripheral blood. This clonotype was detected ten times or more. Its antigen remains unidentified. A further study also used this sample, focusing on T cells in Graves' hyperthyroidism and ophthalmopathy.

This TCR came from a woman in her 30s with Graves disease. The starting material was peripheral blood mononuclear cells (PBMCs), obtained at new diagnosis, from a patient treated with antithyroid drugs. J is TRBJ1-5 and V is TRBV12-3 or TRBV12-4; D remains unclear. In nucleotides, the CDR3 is TGTGCCAGCGCCAACCCCCAGAGCAATCAGCCCCAGCATTTT. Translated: CASANPQSNQPQHF.